The text below deals with one T cell receptor beta chain. Its antigen is unidentified. These data belong to a study of Ad26.COV2.S vaccination and SARS-CoV-2 variants. Study-level background: It was the COV1001 Ad26.COV2.S trial arm that included the donor. Dosing was one shot or two shots 56 days apart. Points from the study as a whole: Placebo recipients trailed vaccine recipients in spike-specific TCR breadth.

Clones were sequenced by immunoSEQ multiplex PCR, and TCRdb holds only the in-frame ones, with some missing. The sample yields about half a million clones, roughly nine tenths seen once. Trimming took 5 bases from V and 5 from J, leaving 18 bases between them. This CDR3 region has 16 residues. Germline CDR1 is SGHAT and CDR2 is FQNNGV. This sample's treatment: around 19 received Ad26.COV2.S at low or high dose, single or two shots; five or six received placebo; per-sample allocation not given. Samples analyzed were those drawn on day 63 after the first vaccine or placebo injection. The sequence derives from a person between 18 and 65 years old who received the Ad26.COV2.S COVID-19 vaccine or a placebo. The specimen comprised peripheral blood, sampled in a trial of Ad26.COV2.S vaccine versus placebo. This chain connects TRBV11-2 to TRBJ2-2; D call uncertain. CDR3 DNA: TGTGCCAGCAGCGCTATAAAGGGAAATAAGACCGGGGAGCTGTTTTTT. Translated: CASSAIKGNKTGELFF.